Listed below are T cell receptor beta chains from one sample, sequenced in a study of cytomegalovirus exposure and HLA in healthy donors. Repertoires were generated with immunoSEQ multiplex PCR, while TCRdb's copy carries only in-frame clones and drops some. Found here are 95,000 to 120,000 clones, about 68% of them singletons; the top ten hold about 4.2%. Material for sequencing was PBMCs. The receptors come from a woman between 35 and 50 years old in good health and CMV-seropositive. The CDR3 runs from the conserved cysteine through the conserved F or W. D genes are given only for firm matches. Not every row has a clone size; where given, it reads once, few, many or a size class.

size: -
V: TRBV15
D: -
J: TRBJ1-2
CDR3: CATSRDSYGYTF
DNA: TGTGCCACCAGCAGAGACAGCTATGGCTACACCTTC

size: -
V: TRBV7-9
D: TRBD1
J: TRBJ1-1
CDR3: CASKTGGLLGTEAFF
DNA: TGTGCCAGCAAGACAGGGGGATTGTTGGGCACTGAAGCTTTCTTT

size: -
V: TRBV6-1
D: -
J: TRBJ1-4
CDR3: CASREYGGPNEKLFF
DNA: TGTGCCAGCAGGGAATACGGAGGGCCTAATGAAAAACTGTTTTTT

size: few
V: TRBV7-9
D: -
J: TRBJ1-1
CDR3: CASSPPAGTEAFF
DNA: TGTGCCAGCAGCCCTCCGGCGGGCACTGAAGCTTTCTTT

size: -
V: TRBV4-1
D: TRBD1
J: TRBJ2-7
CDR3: CASSLSRDRGLYEQYF
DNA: TGCGCCAGCAGCCTGTCCCGGGACAGGGGGCTCTACGAGCAGTACTTC

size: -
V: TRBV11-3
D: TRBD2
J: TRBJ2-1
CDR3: CASSFSRTSGTYNEQFF
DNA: TGTGCCAGCAGCTTTAGTCGGACTAGCGGGACCTACAATGAGCAGTTCTTC

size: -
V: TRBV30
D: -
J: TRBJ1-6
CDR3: CAYAVGGTNSPLHF
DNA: TGTGCCTATGCGGTGGGAGGCACAAATTCACCCCTCCACTTT

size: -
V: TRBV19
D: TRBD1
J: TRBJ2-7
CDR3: CATSPGTGYSYEQYF
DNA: TGTGCCACTAGCCCGGGGACAGGTTACTCCTACGAGCAGTACTTC

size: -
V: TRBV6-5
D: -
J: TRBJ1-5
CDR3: CASSYTGGGHQPQHF
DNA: TGTGCCAGCAGTTATACGGGGGGCGGTCATCAGCCCCAGCATTTT

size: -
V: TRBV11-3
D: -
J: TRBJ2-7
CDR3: CASSRGRGEQYF
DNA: TGTGCCAGCAGCCGGGGGCGGGGGGAGCAGTACTTC

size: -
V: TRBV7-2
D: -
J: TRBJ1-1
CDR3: CASKGSLQSAEAFF
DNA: TGTGCCAGCAAAGGGAGTCTCCAGAGCGCTGAAGCTTTCTTT

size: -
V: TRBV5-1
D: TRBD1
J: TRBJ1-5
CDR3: CASSPGTGGFSNQPQHF
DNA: TGCGCCAGCAGCCCCGGGACAGGGGGTTTTAGCAATCAGCCCCAGCATTTT

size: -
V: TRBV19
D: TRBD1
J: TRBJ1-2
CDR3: CASWGQGAEGYTF
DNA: TGTGCCAGTTGGGGACAGGGGGCGGAAGGCTACACCTTC

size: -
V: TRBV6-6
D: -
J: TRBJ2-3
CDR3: CASSYSRGTDTQYF
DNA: TGTGCCAGCAGTTACTCTCGCGGCACAGATACGCAGTATTTT

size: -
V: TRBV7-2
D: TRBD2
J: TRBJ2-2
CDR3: CASSALGLAGTGELFF
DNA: TGTGCCAGCAGCGCTCTGGGACTAGCCGGAACCGGGGAGCTGTTTTTT

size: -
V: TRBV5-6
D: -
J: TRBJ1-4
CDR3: CASSRGKEKLFF
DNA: TGTGCCAGCAGCCGGGGGAAGGAAAAACTGTTTTTT

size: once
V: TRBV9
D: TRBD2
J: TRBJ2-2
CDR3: CASSGGGGPTTGELFF
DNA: TGTGCCAGCAGCGGGGGCGGGGGGCCGACCACCGGGGAGCTGTTTTTT

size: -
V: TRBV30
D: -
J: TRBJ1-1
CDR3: CAWTEGQTRTTEAFF
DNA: TGTGCCTGGACCGAAGGACAGACGCGGACCACTGAAGCTTTCTTT

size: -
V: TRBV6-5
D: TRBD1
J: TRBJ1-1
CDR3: CASADRGTEAFF
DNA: TGTGCCAGCGCAGACAGGGGCACTGAAGCTTTCTTT

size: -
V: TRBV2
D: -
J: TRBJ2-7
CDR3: CASRVAPNYEQYF
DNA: TGTGCCAGCAGGGTAGCTCCTAATTACGAGCAGTACTTC

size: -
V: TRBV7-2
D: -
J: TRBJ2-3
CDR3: CASRPRGGSTDTQYF
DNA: TGTGCCAGCAGACCGCGTGGGGGCTCCACAGATACGCAGTATTTT

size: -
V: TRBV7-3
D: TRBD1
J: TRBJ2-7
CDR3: CASCRAGGYEQYF
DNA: TGTGCCAGCTGCCGGGCAGGGGGTTACGAGCAGTACTTC

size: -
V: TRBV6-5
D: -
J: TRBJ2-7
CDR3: CASTDGLQPYEQYF
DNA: TGTGCCAGCACGGACGGACTCCAACCCTACGAGCAGTACTTC

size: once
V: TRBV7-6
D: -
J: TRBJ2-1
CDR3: CASSHTGDEQFF
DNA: TGTGCCAGCAGCCACACCGGGGATGAGCAGTTCTTC

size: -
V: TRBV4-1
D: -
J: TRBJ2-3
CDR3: CASSQVLKRDTQYF
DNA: TGCGCCAGCAGCCAAGTTTTAAAGCGGGATACGCAGTATTTT

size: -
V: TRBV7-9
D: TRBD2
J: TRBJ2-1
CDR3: CASSSLAGYDNEQFF
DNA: TGTGCCAGCAGCTCACTAGCGGGCTACGACAATGAGCAGTTCTTC

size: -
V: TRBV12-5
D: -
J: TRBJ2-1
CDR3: CATGGGAMTYNEQFF
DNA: TGTGCTACTGGTGGGGGGGCCATGACCTACAATGAGCAGTTCTTC

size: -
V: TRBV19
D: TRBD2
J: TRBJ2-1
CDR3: CASRAGGVGNEQFF
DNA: TGTGCCAGTCGAGCGGGAGGGGTCGGCAATGAGCAGTTCTTC

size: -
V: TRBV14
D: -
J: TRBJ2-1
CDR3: CASSQDLRANEQFF
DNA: TGTGCCAGCAGCCAAGATCTCCGAGCCAATGAGCAGTTCTTC

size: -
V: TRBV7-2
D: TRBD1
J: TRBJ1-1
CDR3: CASSKGQPTRGAFF
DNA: TGTGCCAGCTCCAAGGGACAGCCCACGCGAGGAGCTTTCTTT

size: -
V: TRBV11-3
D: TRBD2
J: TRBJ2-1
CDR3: CASSPGTSGRRGEQFF
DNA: TGTGCCAGCAGCCCCGGGACTAGCGGGAGAAGAGGCGAGCAGTTCTTC

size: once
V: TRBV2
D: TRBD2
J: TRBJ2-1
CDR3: CASSGDVLAGVNEQFF
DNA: TGTGCCAGCAGTGGGGACGTACTAGCGGGAGTCAATGAGCAGTTCTTC

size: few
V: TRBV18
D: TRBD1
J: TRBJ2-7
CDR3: CASSPRQGPYEQYF
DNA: TGTGCCAGCTCACCTCGACAGGGCCCCTACGAGCAGTACTTC

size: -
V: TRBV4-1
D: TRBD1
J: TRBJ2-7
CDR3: CASSQPPGQGLHEQYF
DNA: TGCGCCAGCAGCCAACCCCCGGGACAGGGCCTCCACGAGCAGTACTTC

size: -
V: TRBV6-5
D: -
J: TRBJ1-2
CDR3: CASSTKVSGYTF
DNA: TGTGCCAGCAGTACCAAAGTTAGTGGCTACACCTTC

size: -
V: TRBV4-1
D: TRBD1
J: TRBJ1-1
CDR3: CASSHGQGATEAFF
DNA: TGCGCCAGCAGCCACGGACAGGGGGCCACTGAAGCTTTCTTT

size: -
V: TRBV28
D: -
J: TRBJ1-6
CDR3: CASSLYAGALHF
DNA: TGTGCCAGCAGTTTATACGCGGGGGCCCTCCACTTT

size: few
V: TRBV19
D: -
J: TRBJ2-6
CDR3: CASSSAGTGANVLTF
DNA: TGTGCCAGTAGTAGTGCGGGGACTGGGGCCAACGTCCTGACTTTC

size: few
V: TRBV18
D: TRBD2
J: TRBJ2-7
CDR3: CASSPQRLAGVGYEQYF
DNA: TGTGCCAGCTCACCACAACGGTTAGCGGGAGTCGGCTACGAGCAGTACTTC

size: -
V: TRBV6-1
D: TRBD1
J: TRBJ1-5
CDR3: CASSGGQGLNQPQHF
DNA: TGTGCCAGCAGTGGGGGACAGGGCCTCAATCAGCCCCAGCATTTT

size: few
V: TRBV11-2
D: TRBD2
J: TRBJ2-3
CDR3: CASQLAGGRTDTQYF
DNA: TGTGCCAGCCAACTAGCGGGGGGTCGCACAGATACGCAGTATTTT

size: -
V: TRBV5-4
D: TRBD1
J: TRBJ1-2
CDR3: CASSLADREGYGYTF
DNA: TGTGCCAGCAGCTTGGCGGACAGGGAGGGGTATGGCTACACCTTC

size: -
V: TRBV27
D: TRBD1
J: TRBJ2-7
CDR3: CASSLRDSYEQYF
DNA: TGTGCCAGCAGTTTAAGGGACAGCTACGAGCAGTACTTC

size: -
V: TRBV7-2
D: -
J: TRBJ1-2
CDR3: CASSPTRGYGYTF
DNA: TGTGCCAGCAGCCCGACCAGGGGCTATGGCTACACCTTC

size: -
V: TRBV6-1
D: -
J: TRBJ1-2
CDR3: CASSLKTDYGYTF
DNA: TGTGCCAGCAGCCTTAAAACAGACTATGGCTACACCTTC

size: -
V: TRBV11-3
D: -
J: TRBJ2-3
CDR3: CASSSRGWSTDTQYF
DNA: TGTGCCAGCAGCTCCAGGGGTTGGAGCACAGATACGCAGTATTTT

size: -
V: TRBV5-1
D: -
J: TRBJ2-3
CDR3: CASSLVSTGATSTDTQYF
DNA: TGCGCCAGCAGCTTAGTATCGACAGGCGCTACCAGCACAGATACGCAGTATTTT

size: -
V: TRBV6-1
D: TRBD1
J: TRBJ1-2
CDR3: CASSEAADRVNYGYTF
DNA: TGTGCCAGCAGTGAAGCGGCCGACAGGGTTAACTATGGCTACACCTTC

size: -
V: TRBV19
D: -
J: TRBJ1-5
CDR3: CASSMSGYSNQPQHF
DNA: TGTGCCAGTAGTATGTCAGGGTACAGCAATCAGCCCCAGCATTTT

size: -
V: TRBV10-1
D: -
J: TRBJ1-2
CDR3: CASSMPLANYGYTF
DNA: TGCGCCAGCAGTATGCCGCTAGCTAACTATGGCTACACCTTC

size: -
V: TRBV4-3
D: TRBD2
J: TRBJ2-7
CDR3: CASSHASGGESYEQYF
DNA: TGCGCCAGCAGCCACGCTAGCGGGGGGGAATCCTACGAGCAGTACTTC

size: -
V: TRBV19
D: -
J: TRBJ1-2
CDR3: CASSSSGPPYGYTF
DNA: TGTGCCAGTAGTAGCTCAGGGCCCCCCTATGGCTACACCTTC

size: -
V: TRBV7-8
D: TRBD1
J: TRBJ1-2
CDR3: CASSLYRQGSYGYTF
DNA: TGTGCCAGCAGCCTATACAGACAGGGAAGCTATGGCTACACCTTC